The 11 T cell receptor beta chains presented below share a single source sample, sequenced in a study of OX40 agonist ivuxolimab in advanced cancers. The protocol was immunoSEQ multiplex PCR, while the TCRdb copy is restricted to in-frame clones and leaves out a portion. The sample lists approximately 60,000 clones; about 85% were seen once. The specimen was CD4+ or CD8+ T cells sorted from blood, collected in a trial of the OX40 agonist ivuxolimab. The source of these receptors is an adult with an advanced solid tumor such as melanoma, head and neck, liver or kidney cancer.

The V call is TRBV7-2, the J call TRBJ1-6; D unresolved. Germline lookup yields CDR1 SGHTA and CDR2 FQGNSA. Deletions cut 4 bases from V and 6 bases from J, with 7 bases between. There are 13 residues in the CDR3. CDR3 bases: TGTGCCAGCAGCTCCCTAAGTAATTCACCCCTCCACTTT. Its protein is CASSSLSNSPLHF.

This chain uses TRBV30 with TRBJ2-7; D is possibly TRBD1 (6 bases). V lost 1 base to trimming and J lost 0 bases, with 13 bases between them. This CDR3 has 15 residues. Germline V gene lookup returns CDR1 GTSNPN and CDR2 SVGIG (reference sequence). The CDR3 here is CAWSATGHSSYEQYF. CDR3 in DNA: TGTGCCTGGAGTGCTACGGGACACAGCTCCTACGAGCAGTACTTC.

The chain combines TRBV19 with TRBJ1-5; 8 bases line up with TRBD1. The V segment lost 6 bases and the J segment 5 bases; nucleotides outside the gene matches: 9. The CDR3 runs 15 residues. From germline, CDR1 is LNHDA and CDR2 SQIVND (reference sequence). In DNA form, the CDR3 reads TGTGCCAGTAGCCGGACAGGGCCGACGGATCAGCCCCAGCATTTT. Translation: CASSRTGPTDQPQHF.

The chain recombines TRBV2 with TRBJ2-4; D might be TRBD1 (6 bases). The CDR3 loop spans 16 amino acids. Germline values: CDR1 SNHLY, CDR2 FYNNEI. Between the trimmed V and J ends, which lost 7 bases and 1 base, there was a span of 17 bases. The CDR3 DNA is TGTGCCAGCACCGAGGGGGTCTCCAAGGCCAAAAACATTCAGTACTTC. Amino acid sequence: CASTEGVSKAKNIQYF. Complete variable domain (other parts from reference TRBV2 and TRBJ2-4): EPEVTQTPSHQVTQMGQEVILRCVPISNHLYFYWYRQILGQKVEFLVSFYNNEISEKSEIFDDQFSVERPDGSNFTLKIRSTKLEDSAMYFCASTEGVSKAKNIQYFGAGTRLSVL.

The DNA for the CDR3 is TGTGCCAGCAGCCCCCGAGGCGGGCCACCGGGAGGTGGAAACACCATATATTTT. Its protein is CASSPRGGPPGGGNTIYF. The chain couples TRBV11-3 to TRBJ1-3; D not certain. Deletions cut 5 bases from V and 3 bases from J, with 23 bases between. CDR3 length equals 18 residues. Germline loops: CDR1 SGHNT, CDR2 YENEEA.

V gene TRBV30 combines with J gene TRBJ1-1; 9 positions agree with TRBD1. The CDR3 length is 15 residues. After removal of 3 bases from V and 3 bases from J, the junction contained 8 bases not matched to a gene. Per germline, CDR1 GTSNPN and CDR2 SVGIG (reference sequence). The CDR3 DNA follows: TGTGCCTGGAGACAGGGGGCGAGATGGGACACTGAAGCTTTCTTT. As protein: CAWRQGARWDTEAFF.

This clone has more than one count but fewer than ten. The CDR3 loop is CASSQEWGDFSTDTQYF. CDR3 in DNA: TGTGCCAGCAGCCAAGAATGGGGCGACTTCTCCACAGATACGCAGTATTTT. This chain joins TRBV14 and TRBJ2-3, with D possibly being TRBD1 (5 bases). Germline loops: CDR1 SGHDN, CDR2 FVKESK. The CDR3 loop spans 17 amino acids. V was trimmed by 0 bases and J by 2 bases, leaving 15 bases between them.

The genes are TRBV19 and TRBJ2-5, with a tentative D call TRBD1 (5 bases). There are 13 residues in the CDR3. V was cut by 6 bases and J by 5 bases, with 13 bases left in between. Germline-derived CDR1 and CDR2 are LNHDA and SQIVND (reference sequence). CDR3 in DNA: TGTGCCAGTAGCCCCCAGGGAAGGGAGACCCAGTACTTC. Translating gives CASSPQGRETQYF.

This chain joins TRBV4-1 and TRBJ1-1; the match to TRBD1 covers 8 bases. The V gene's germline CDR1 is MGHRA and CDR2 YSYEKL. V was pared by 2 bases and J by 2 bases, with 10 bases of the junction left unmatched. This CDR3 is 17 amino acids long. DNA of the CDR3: TGCGCCAGCAGCCAACTCCGGACAGGGTACGAAAACACTGAAGCTTTCTTT. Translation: CASSQLRTGYENTEAFF.

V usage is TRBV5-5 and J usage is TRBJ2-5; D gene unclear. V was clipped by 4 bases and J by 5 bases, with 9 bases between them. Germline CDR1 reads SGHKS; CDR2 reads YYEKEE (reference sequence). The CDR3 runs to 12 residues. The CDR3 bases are TGTGCCAGCAGCCTGAACCGGGAGACCCAGTACTTC. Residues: CASSLNRETQYF. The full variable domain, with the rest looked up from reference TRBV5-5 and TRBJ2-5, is DAGVTQSPTHLIKTRGQQVTLRCSPISGHKSVSWYQQVLGQGPQFIFQYYEKEERGRGNFPDRFSARQFPNYSSELNVNALLLGDSALYLCASSLNRETQYFGPGTRLLVL.

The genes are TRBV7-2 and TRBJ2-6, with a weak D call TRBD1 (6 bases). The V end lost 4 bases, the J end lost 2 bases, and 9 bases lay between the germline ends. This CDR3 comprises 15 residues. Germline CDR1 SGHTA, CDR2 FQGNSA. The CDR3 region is CASSSQGTGANVLTF. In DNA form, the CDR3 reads TGTGCCAGCAGCTCCCAGGGGACTGGGGCCAACGTCCTGACTTTC.